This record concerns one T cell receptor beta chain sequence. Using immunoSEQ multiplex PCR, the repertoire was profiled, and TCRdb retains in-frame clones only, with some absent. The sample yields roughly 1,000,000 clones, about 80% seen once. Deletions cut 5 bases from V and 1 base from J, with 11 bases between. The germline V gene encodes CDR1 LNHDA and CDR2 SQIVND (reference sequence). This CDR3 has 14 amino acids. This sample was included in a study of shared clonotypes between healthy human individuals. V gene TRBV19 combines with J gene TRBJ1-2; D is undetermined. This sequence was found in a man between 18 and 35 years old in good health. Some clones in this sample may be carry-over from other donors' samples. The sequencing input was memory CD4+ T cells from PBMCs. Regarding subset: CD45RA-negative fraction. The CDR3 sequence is CASSWPTLNYGYTF. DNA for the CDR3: TGTGCCAGTAGTTGGCCGACACTTAACTATGGCTACACCTTC.